This T cell receptor beta chain was sequenced for a study of T cell changes during pregnancy in multiple sclerosis. Repertoires were generated with immunoSEQ multiplex PCR, while TCRdb's copy carries only in-frame clones and drops some. This sample has 70,000 or so clones, with approximately 92% found just once. Germline V lookup: CDR1 SGHDT, CDR2 YYEEEE. V shed 0 bases and J shed 3 bases, with 13 bases lying between them. The CDR3 covers 15 residues. This receptor was obtained from a female donor in good health, enrolled as a control in a pregnancy study. The sample consisted of peripheral blood, taken in the third trimester of pregnancy. This rearrangement joins TRBV5-6 to TRBJ2-7; tentatively, D is TRBD2 (6 bases). For the CDR3, the DNA is TGTGCCAGCAGCTTGGTCCGGGACTTCCTCTACGAGCAGTACTTC. This gives the protein CASSLVRDFLYEQYF.